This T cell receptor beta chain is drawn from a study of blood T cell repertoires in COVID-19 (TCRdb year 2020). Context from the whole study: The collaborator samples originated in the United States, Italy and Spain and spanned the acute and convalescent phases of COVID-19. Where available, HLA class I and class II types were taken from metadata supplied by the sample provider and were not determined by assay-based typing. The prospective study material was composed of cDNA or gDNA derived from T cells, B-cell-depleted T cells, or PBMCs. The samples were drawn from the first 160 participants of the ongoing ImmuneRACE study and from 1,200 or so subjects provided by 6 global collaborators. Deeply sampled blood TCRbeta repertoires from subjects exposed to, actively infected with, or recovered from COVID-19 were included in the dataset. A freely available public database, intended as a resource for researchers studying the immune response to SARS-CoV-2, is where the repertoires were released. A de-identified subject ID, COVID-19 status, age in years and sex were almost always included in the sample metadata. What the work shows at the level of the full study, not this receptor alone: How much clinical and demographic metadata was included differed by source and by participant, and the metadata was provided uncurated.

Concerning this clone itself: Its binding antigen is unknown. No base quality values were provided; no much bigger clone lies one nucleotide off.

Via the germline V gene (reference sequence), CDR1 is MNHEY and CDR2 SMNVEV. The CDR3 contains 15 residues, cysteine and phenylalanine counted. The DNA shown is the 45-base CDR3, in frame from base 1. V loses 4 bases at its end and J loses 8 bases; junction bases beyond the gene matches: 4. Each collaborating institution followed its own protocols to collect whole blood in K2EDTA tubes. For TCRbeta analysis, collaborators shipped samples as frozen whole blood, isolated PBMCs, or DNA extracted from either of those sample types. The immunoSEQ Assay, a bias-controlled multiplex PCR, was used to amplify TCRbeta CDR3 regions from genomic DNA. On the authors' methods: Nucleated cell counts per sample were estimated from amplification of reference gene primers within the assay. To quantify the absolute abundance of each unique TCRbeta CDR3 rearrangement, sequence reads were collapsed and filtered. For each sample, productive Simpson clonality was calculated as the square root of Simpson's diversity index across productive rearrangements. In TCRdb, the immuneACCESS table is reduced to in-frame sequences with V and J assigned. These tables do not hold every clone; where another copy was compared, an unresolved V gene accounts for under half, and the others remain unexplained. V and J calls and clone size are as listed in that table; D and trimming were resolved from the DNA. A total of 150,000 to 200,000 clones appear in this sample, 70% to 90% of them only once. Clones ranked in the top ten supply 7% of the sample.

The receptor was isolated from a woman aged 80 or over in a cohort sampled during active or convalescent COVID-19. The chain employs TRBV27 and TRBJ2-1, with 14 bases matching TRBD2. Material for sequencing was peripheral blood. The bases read TGTGCCAGCAGTTCGGGACTAGCGGGAGAGGATGAGCAGTTCTTC. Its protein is CASSSGLAGEDEQFF.